The present TCR beta chain was sequenced within a study of OX40 agonist ivuxolimab in advanced cancers. V shed 2 bases and J shed 0 bases, with 20 bases lying between them. CDR1 and CDR2 (germline): KGHSH, LQKENI. The CDR3 covers 19 residues. Clones were read by immunoSEQ multiplex PCR, and TCRdb kept only the in-frame ones, dropping some. This table has more than 45,000 clones, about nine tenths appearing once. The specimen was CD4+ or CD8+ T cells sorted from blood, collected in a trial of the OX40 agonist ivuxolimab. The source is an adult with an advanced solid tumor such as melanoma, head and neck, liver or kidney cancer. The V call is TRBV18, the J call TRBJ1-3; TRBD1 is a possible D gene (6 bases). CDR3 region: CASSPGSGLGAHSGNTIYF. In nucleotides, the CDR3 is TGTGCCAGCTCACCAGGGAGCGGACTGGGGGCCCACTCTGGAAACACCATATATTTT. Looking up the rest from reference TRBV18 and TRBJ1-3 gives the full variable domain: NAGVMQNPRHLVRRRGQEARLRCSPMKGHSHVYWYRQLPEEGLKFMVYLQKENIIDESGMPKERFSAEFPKEGPSILRIQQVVRGDSAAYFCASSPGSGLGAHSGNTIYFGEGSWLTVV.